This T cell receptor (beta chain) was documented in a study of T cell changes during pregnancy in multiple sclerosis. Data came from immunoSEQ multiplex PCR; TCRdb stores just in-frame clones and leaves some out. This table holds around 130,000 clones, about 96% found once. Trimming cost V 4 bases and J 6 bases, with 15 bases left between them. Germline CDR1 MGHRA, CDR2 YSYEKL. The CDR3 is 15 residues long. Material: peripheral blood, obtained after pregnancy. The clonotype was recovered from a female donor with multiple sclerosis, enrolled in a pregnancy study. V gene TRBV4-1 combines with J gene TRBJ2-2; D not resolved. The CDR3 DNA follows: TGCGCCAGCAGCCGCCGAAGATTCAGTCCCGGGGAGCTGTTTTTT. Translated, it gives CASSRRRFSPGELFF.